The T cell receptor beta chain described here comes from a study of chemoradiotherapy in HPV16-positive cancers (dated by TCRdb to 2021 to 2024). Study-wide context: Candidate HPV-specific T-cell clones and common TCR motifs were defined through functional T-cell assays on cells from a couple of HPV16-positive patients. The study asked whether T-cell immunity to the HPV oncoproteins E6 and E7 changes during chemoradiotherapy and whether this immunity affects survival. Next, the candidate HPV-specific TCRs and motifs were followed in TCR repertoires from around 90 patients with HPV-related cancers.

What the research found in general, with its limitations: Improved recurrence-free survival in HPV16-positive patients was associated with expansion of HPV-responsive T cells during chemoradiotherapy. Expansion of candidate HPV-specific clones and E7-related TCR motifs was observed in the tumor microenvironment during treatment, whereas no such expansion was observed for non-HPV-specific T cells. Only two HPV16-positive patients were used to derive the functional definition of HPV-specific T cells, and the survival association was reported for HPV16-positive patients.

A word on this clone: The clone's antigen remains unknown. The sample holds no much larger clone one base away, and base qualities are not on file.

The CDR3 covers 16 residues, taking in both the cysteine and the phenylalanine. Only CDR3 DNA remains: 48 bases, in frame from the first base. According to the germline V gene, CDR1 reads SNHLY and CDR2 reads FYNNEI. After removal of 10 bases from V and 0 bases from J, the junction retains 13 bases not matched to a gene. Library creation used the immunoSEQ multiplex PCR assay. The clones in this table, taken by TCRdb from immuneACCESS, are in-frame only. Not every clone is retained; where verified, under half of the shortfall comes from an unresolved V gene, and the cause of the rest is unknown. The sample yields some 10,000 clones; less than 75% were counted once. The ten largest clones take up around 10% of the sample. Repertoires were sampled repeatedly over the course of chemoradiotherapy, so clonal expansion could be followed in the tumor microenvironment.

This material was acquired from a patient who underwent chemoradiotherapy. This clonotype was obtained from a human donor with HPV-associated anogenital cancer. The sequence is built from TRBV2 and TRBJ2-3; 7 junctional bases match TRBD2. CDR3 reads: CANLAKRGFSTDTQYF. In nucleotide form, the sequence is TGTGCCAACCTGGCCAAGCGGGGCTTTAGCACAGATACGCAGTATTTT.